This T cell receptor beta chain was identified in a study of blood T cell repertoires in COVID-19. Study at large: There were acute and convalescent COVID-19 samples, and they came from the United States, Italy and Spain. PBMCs, B-cell-depleted T cells, or T cells provided the cDNA or gDNA that made up the material.

V was trimmed by 3 bases and J by 2 bases, leaving 14 bases between them. This CDR3 comprises 15 residues. Germline V gene data show CDR1 as MDHEN and CDR2 as SYDVKM. In the original processing: Scientists estimated how many nucleated cells there were by amplifying reference gene primers. Clones were read by immunoSEQ multiplex PCR, and TCRdb kept only the in-frame ones, dropping some. V and J calls and clone size are given by that table; D and trimming were obtained from the DNA. The sample lists around 20,000 clones; over 75% were seen once. Sequencing was performed on peripheral blood. The TCR originated in an elderly man with acute or convalescent COVID-19. The chain couples TRBV28 to TRBJ2-7; D may be TRBD2 (6 bases). CDR3 coding DNA: TGTGCCAGCAGTTTGTCGGCCGGGACTCCCTACGAGCAGTACTTC. Amino acid sequence: CASSLSAGTPYEQYF.